This T cell receptor beta chain was identified during a study of blood T cells in healthy people across ages. Points on this clonotype: The antigen remains unidentified.

Study-wide points: The authors considered diversity estimates from one million T cells to be underestimates. Per-million-T-cell TCR beta diversity fell roughly linearly with age.

The second PCR ran roughly 7 to 12 cycles with a sample-barcoded 5' primer and J-beta primers. TCRdb passed the 5' RACE reads through MiXCR, listing each CDR3 protein once. The table includes nearly 800,000 distinct CDR3 sequences, 20% to 30% detected once. The CDR3 covers 16 residues. The V segment lost 0 bases and the J segment 1 base; nucleotides outside the gene matches: 8. Germline loops: CDR1 SQVTM, CDR2 ANQGSEA. This sample also belongs to another study, concerning T cells of mothers and their children. That source adds: The data showed no persistent microchimeric T cell clones.

Specimen: blood. This receptor was obtained from a boy aged 5-17 years in good health. V is TRBV29-1 and J is TRBJ2-5; TRBD2 aligns across 7 bases. CDR3: CSVEDLHGGGQETQYF. The CDR3, as DNA: TGCAGCGTTGAAGATCTTCATGGGGGGGGCCAAGAGACCCAGTACTTC.